This T cell receptor (beta chain) comes out of a study of OX40 agonist ivuxolimab in advanced cancers. Study as a whole: Each patient was given ivuxolimab into a vein every 2 weeks, at 0.01 to 10 mg/kg. Study results and caveats: At doses 0.1 to 3.0 mg/kg, CD4+ and CD8+ clones expanded. In CD8+ T cells, expanded clones were on average more numerous than in CD4+.

Worth noting for this clone: Its specificity is not known.

Data came from immunoSEQ multiplex PCR; TCRdb stores just in-frame clones and leaves some out. The sample has about 150,000 clones, 85% to 95% seen once. Germline CDR1 and CDR2: SGHRS and YFSETQ. Trimming removed 3 bases at V and 4 bases at J, with 7 bases between. The CDR3 totals 12 residues. The chain carries TRBV5-1 and TRBJ1-1; D is possibly TRBD1 (5 bases). The sequence derives from an adult with an advanced solid tumor such as melanoma, head and neck, liver or kidney cancer. Here the sequenced sample was CD4+ or CD8+ T cells sorted from blood, taken in a trial of the OX40 agonist ivuxolimab. CDR3 loop: CASSSQATEAFF. In DNA form, the CDR3 reads TGCGCCAGCAGCTCACAGGCCACTGAAGCTTTCTTT.